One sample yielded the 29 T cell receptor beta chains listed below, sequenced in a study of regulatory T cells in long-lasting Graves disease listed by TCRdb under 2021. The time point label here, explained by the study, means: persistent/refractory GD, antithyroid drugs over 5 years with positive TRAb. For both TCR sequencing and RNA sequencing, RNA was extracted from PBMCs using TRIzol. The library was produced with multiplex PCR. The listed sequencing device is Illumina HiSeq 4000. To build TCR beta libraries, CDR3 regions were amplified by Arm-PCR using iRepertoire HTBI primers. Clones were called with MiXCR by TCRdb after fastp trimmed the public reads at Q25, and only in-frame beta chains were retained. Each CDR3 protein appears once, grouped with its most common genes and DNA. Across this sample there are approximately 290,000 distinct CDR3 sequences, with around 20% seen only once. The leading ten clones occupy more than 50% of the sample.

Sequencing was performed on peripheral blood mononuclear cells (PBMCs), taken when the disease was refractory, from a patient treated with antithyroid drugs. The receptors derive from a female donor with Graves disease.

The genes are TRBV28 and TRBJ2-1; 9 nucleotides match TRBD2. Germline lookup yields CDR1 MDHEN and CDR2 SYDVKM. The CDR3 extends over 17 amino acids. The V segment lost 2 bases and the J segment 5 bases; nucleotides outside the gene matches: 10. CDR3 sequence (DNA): TGTGCCAGCAGTTTAACCATAGCGGGAGCCCCCAACAATGAGCAGTTCTTC. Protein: CASSLTIAGAPNNEQFF.

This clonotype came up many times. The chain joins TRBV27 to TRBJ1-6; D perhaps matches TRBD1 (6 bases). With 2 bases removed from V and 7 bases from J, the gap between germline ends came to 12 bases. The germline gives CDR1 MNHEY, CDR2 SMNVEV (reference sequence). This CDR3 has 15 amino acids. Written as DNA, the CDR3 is TGTGCCAGCAGTTTACTGGGCCAGGGGAATTCACCCCTCCACTTT. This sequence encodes CASSLLGQGNSPLHF.

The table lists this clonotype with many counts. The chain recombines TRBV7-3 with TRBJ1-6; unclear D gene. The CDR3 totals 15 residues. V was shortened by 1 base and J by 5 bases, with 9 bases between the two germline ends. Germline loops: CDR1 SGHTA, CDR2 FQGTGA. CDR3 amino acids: CASSLRGIHNSPLHF. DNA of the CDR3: TGTGCCAGCAGCTTAAGGGGAATTCATAATTCACCCCTCCACTTT. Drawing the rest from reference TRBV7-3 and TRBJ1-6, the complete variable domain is GAGVSQTPSNKVTEKGKYVELRCDPISGHTALYWYRQSLGQGPEFLIYFQGTGAADDSGLPNDRFFAVRPEGSVSTLKIQRTERGDSAVYLCASSLRGIHNSPLHFGNGTRLTVT.

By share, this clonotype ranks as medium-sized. The CDR3 nucleotides read TGTGCCAGCAGCCCAGGAGGGGAGCAGTACTTC. Translation gives CASSPGGEQYF. This chain uses TRBV7-6 with TRBJ2-7; tentatively, D is TRBD2 (6 bases). The V end lost 5 bases, the J end lost 7 bases, and 9 bases lay between the germline ends. This CDR3 is built from 11 residues. Per the germline V gene, CDR1 is SGHVS and CDR2 is FNYEAQ.

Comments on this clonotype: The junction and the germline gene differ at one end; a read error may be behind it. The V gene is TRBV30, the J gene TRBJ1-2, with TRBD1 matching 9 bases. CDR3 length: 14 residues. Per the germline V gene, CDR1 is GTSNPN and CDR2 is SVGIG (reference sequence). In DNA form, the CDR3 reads TGTGCCTGGAGTCTTGACAGGGGGATTTATGACTACACCTTC. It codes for CAWSLDRGIYDYTF.

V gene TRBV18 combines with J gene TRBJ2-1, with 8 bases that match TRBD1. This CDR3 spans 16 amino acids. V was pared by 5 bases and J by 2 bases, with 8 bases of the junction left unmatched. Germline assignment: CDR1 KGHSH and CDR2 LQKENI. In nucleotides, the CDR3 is TGTGCCAGCTCAACGGACAGGGCTGGGACCTACAATGAGCAGTTCTTC. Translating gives CASSTDRAGTYNEQFF.

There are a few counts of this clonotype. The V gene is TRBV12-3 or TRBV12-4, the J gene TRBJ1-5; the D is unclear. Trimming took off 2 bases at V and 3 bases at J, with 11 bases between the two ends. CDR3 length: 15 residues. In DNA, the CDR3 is TGTGCCAGCAGTTTAACGGGTCTCCTCAATCAGCCCCAGCATTTT. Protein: CASSLTGLLNQPQHF.

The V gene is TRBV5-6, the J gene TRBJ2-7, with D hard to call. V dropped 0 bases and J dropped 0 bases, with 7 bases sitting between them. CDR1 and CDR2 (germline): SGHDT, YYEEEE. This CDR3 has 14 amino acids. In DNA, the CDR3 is TGTGCCAGCAGCTTGGGCGACCTCTCCTACGAGCAGTACTTC. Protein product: CASSLGDLSYEQYF. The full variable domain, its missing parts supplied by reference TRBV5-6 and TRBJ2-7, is DAGVTQSPTHLIKTRGQQVTLRCSPKSGHDTVSWYQQALGQGPQFIFQYYEEEERQRGNFPDRFSGHQFPNYSSELNVNALLLGDSALYLCASSLGDLSYEQYFGPGTRLTVT.

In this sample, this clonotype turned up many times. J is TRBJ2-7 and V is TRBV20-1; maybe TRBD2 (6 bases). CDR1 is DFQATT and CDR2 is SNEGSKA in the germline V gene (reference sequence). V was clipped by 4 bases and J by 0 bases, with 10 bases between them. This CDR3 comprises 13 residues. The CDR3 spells CSATGTLSYEQYF. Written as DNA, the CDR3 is TGCAGTGCTACCGGGACTCTCTCCTACGAGCAGTACTTC.

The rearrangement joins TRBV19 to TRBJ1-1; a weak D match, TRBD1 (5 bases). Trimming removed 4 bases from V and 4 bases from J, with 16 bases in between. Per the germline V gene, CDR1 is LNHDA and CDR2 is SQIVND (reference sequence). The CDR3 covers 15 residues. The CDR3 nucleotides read TGTGCCAGTAGTAGGCTGGGCTATAGGGGCACTGAAGCTTTCTTT. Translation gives CASSRLGYRGTEAFF.

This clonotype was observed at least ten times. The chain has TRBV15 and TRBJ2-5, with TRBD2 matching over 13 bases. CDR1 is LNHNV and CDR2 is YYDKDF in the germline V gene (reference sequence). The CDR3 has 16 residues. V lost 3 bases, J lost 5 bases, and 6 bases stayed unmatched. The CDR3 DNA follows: TGTGCCACCAGCAGGGACACTAGCGGGAGGGGGGAGACCCAGTACTTC. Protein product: CATSRDTSGRGETQYF.

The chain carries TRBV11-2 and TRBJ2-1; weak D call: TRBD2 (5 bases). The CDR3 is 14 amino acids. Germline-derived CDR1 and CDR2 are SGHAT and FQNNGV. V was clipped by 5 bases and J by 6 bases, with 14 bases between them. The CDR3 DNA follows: TGTGCCAGCAGCCCAGGCCCCGCGGGCAATGAGCAGTTCTTC. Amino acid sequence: CASSPGPAGNEQFF.

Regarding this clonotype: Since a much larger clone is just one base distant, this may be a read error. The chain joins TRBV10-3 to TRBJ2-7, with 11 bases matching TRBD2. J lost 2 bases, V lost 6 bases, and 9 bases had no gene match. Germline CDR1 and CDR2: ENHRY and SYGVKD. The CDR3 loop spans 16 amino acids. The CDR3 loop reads CAIREASGRNTYEQYF. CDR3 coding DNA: TGTGCCATCAGGGAGGCTAGCGGGAGGAATACCTACGAGCAGTACTTC.

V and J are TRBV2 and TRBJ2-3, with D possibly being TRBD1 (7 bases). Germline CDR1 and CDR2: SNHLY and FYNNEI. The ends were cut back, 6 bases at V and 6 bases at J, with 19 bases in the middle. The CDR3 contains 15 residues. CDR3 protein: CASSDSGGTSDTQYF. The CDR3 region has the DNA TGTGCCAGCAGCGACTCAGGGGGGACCTCCGATACGCAGTATTTT.

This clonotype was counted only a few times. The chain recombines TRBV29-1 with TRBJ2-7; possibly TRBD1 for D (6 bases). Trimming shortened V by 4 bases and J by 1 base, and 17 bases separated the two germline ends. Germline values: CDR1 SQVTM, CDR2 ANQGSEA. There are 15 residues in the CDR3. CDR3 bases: TGCAGCGTTGTAACGGGACAAAGCCTTTCCTACGAGCAGTACTTC. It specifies CSVVTGQSLSYEQYF.

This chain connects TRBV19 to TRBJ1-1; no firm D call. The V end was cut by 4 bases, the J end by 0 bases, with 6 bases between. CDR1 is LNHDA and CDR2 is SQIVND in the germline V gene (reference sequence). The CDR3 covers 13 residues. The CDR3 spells CASSTVMNTEAFF. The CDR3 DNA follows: TGTGCCAGTAGTACCGTAATGAACACTGAAGCTTTCTTT.

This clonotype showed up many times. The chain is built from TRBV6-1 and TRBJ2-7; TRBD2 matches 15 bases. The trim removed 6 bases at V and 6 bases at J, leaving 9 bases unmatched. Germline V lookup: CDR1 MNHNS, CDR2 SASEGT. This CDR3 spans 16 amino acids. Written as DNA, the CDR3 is TGTGCCAGCAGCACCGGGACTAGCGGGAGGAGATCCGAGCAGTACTTC. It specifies CASSTGTSGRRSEQYF.

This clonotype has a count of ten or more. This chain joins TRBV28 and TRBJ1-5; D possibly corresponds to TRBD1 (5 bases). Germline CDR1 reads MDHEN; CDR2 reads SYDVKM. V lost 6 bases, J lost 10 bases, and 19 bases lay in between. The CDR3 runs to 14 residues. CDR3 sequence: CASRLYRPGDPQHF. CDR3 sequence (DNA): TGTGCCAGCAGGCTGTACAGGCCGGGGGATCCCCAGCATTTT. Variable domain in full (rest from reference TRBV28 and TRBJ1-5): DVKVTQSSRYLVKRTGEKVFLECVQDMDHENMFWYRQDPGLGLRLIYFSYDVKMKEKGDIPEGYSVSREKKERFSLILESASTNQTSMYLCASRLYRPGDPQHFGDGTRLSIL.

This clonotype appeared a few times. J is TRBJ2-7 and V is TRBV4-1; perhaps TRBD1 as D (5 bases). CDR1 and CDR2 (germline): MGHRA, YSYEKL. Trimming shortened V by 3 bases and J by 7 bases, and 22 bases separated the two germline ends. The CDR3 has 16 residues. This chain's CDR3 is CASSHDSRPGAGEQYF. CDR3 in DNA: TGCGCCAGCAGCCACGACTCTAGGCCCGGTGCAGGGGAGCAGTACTTC.

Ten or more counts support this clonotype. CDR3: CASSARDTNTEAFF. CDR3 bases: TGTGCCAGCAGCGCCCGGGACACGAACACTGAAGCTTTCTTT. This sequence joins TRBV5-4 and TRBJ1-1, with a tentative D call TRBD1 (6 bases). CDR1 and CDR2 from the germline V gene are SGHNT and YYREEE (reference sequence). V lost 4 bases to trimming and J lost 1 base, with 11 bases between them. The CDR3 runs to 14 residues.

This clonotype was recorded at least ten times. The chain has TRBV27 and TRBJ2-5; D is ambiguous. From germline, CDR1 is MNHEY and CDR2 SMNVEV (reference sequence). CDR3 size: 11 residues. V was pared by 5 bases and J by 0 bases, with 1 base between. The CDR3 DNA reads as TGTGCCAGCAGTCACCAAGAGACCCAGTACTTC. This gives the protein CASSHQETQYF.

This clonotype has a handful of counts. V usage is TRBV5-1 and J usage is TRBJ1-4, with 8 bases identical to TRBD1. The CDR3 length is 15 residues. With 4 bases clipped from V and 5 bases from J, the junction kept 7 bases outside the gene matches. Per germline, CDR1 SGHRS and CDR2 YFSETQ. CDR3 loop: CASSRRTGLNEKLFF. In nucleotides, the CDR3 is TGCGCCAGCAGCAGGCGGACAGGGCTGAATGAAAAACTGTTTTTT.

In DNA, the CDR3 is TGTGCCACCAGCAGAGTTAATGAAAAACTGTTTTTT. Translating it yields CATSRVNEKLFF. This sequence joins TRBV15 and TRBJ1-4; D is undetermined. The V end lost 1 base, the J end lost 4 bases, and 1 base lay between the germline ends. CDR1 is LNHNV, CDR2 YYDKDF, per germline (reference sequence). The CDR3 loop spans 12 amino acids. The complete variable domain, with remaining parts taken from reference TRBV15 and TRBJ1-4, reads DAMVIQNPRYQVTQFGKPVTLSCSQTLNHNVMYWYQQKSSQAPKLLFHYYDKDFNNEADTPDNFQSRRPNTSFCFLDIRSPGLGDTAMYLCATSRVNEKLFFGSGTQLSVL.

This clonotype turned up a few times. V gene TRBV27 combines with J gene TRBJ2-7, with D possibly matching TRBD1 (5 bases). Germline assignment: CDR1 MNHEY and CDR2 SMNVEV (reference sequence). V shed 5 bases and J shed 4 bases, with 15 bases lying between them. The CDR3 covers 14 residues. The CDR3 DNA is TGTGCCAGCAGTCCCCAGGGTTTCGGGTACGAGCAGTACTTC. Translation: CASSPQGFGYEQYF.

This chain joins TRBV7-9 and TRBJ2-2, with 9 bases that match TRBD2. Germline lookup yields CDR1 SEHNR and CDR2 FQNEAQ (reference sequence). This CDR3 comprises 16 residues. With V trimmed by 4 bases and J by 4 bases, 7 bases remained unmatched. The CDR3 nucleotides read TGTGCCAGCAGCTATTTAGCGGGAGAGGCCACCGGGGAGCTGTTTTTT. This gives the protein CASSYLAGEATGELFF. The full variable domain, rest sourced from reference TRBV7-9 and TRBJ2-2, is DTGVSQNPRHKITKRGQNVTFRCDPISEHNRLYWYRQTLGQGPEFLTYFQNEAQLEKSRLLSDRFSAERPKGSFSTLEIQRTEQGDSAMYLCASSYLAGEATGELFFGEGSRLTVL.

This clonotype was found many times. CDR3 nucleotide sequence: TGTGCCAGCAGCTTAGCGTCAGGGGGAAGGAACGAGCAGTACTTC. Residues: CASSLASGGRNEQYF. The chain carries TRBV7-2 and TRBJ2-7, with 7 bases aligning to TRBD1. Per the germline V gene, CDR1 is SGHTA and CDR2 is FQGNSA. V dropped 0 bases and J dropped 5; count of bases not matched to a gene: 7. There are 15 residues in the CDR3.

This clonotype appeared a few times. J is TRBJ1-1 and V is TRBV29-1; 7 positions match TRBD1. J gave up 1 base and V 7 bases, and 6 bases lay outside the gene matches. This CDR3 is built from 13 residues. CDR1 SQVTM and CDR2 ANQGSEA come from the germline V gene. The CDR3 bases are TGCAGCGCCGGACAGGTCCCGAACACTGAAGCTTTCTTT. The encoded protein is CSAGQVPNTEAFF. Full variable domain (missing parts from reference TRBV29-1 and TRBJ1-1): SAVISQKPSRDICQRGTSLTIQCQVDSQVTMMFWYRQQPGQSLTLIATANQGSEATYESGFVIDKFPISRPNLTFSTLTVSNMSPEDSSIYLCSAGQVPNTEAFFGQGTRLTVV.

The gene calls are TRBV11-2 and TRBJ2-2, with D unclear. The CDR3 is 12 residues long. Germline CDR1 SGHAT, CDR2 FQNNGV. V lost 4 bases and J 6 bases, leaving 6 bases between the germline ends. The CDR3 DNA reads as TGTGCCAGCAGCTGGGTCGCCGGGGAGCTGTTTTTT. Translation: CASSWVAGELFF.

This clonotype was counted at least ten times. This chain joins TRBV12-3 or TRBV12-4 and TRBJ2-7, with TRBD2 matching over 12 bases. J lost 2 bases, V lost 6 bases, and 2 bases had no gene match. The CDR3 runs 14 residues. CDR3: CASRLAGGPYEQYF. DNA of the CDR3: TGTGCCAGCAGACTAGCGGGAGGACCCTACGAGCAGTACTTC.